This passage covers 14 T cell receptor beta chains from one sample sequenced in a study of cytomegalovirus exposure and HLA in healthy donors. The protocol was immunoSEQ multiplex PCR, while the TCRdb copy is restricted to in-frame clones and leaves out a portion. Of 150,000 or so clones listed, 70% to 90% are singletons. The sequenced material came from PBMCs. Receptors originate from a human donor in good health.

CDR3 DNA sequence: TGTGCCATCAGTGGGCTGGGACTAGCGGAACTCTCTAGCACAGATACGCAGTATTTT. Translation: CAISGLGLAELSSTDTQYF. V is TRBV10-3 and J is TRBJ2-3; 11 bases fit TRBD2. Germline-derived CDR1 and CDR2 are ENHRY and SYGVKD. The CDR3 runs to 19 residues. J was trimmed by 0 bases and V by 4 bases; bases with no gene match: 12.

The rearrangement links TRBV2 to TRBJ2-7; TRBD1 agrees at 9 bases. J gave up 2 bases and V 1 base, and 9 bases lay outside the gene matches. In germline, CDR1 is SNHLY, CDR2 FYNNEI. This CDR3 contains 17 residues. CDR3 coding DNA: TGTGCCAGCAGTGAAGATGGTGGGACAGGGCTTCCCTACGAGCAGTACTTC. Protein: CASSEDGGTGLPYEQYF.

The chain joins TRBV27 to TRBJ1-4, with D tentatively TRBD1 (5 bases). CDR3 length: 13 amino acids. From germline, CDR1 is MNHEY and CDR2 SMNVEV (reference sequence). The germline V and J ends were trimmed by 8 bases and 6 bases, with 13 bases remaining between them. The CDR3 region has the DNA TGTGCCAGCGCCGCCGGGGGACATGAAAAACTGTTTTTT. Encoded protein: CASAAGGHEKLFF.

This clone was seen a few times. The CDR3 is CASSHGLRGRSNQPQHF. CDR3 nucleotides: TGCGCCAGCAGCCACGGACTAAGGGGACGGAGCAATCAGCCCCAGCATTTT. The V and J genes are TRBV4-1 and TRBJ1-5; D is perhaps TRBD1 (5 bases). Looked up from germline, CDR1 is MGHRA and CDR2 is YSYEKL. The length of the CDR3 is 17 residues. V lost 3 bases and J lost 1, with 16 bases in between.

This clone was observed a handful of times. The chain couples TRBV4-2 to TRBJ1-3; the D is unclear. Germline V lookup: CDR1 LGHNA, CDR2 YNFKEQ. The CDR3 runs 16 residues. V lost 5 bases, J lost 0 bases, and 14 bases lay in between. The DNA of the CDR3 is TGTGCCAGCAGCTCGATGCTCTACTCCTCTGGAAACACCATATATTTT. Protein sequence: CASSSMLYSSGNTIYF.

The chain carries TRBV5-6 and TRBJ2-7; 8 bases match TRBD1. J was trimmed by 5 bases and V by 3 bases; bases with no gene match: 10. Looked up from germline, CDR1 is SGHDT and CDR2 is YYEEEE. CDR3 size: 15 residues. As DNA, the CDR3 is TGTGCCAGCAGCTCCCCCCGGACAGGGAACCACGAGCAGTACTTC. It specifies CASSSPRTGNHEQYF.

The V call is TRBV11-2, the J call TRBJ2-3, with a tentative D call TRBD1 (6 bases). Germline V lookup: CDR1 SGHAT, CDR2 FQNNGV. The CDR3 has 15 amino acids. V was cut by 0 bases and J by 4 bases, with 11 bases left in between. In DNA form, the CDR3 reads TGTGCCAGCAGCTTAGAGGCAGGGGTCGCAGATACGCAGTATTTT. Its protein product is CASSLEAGVADTQYF.

The V call is TRBV7-8, the J call TRBJ1-4, with D perhaps matching TRBD1 (5 bases). The CDR3 is 15 residues long. Germline CDR1 SGHVS, CDR2 FQNEAQ. V was trimmed by 3 bases and J by 4 bases, leaving 12 bases between them. CDR3 nucleotides: TGTGCCAGCAGCTTCGGCGGGACGGGTAATGAAAAACTGTTTTTT. This encodes CASSFGGTGNEKLFF.

The rearrangement uses TRBV28 and TRBJ2-3; perhaps TRBD1 as D (7 bases). The V end was cut by 6 bases, the J end by 1 base, with 17 bases between. This CDR3 is 16 amino acids long. The germline CDR1 and CDR2 sequences are MDHEN and SYDVKM. CDR3 coding DNA: TGTGCCAGCAGCCCGCAGGGGGGCGGGGGCACAGATACGCAGTATTTT. Protein: CASSPQGGGGTDTQYF.

The J gene is TRBJ1-1, the V gene TRBV28; 7 bases fit TRBD1. The CDR3 has 15 residues. Germline assignment: CDR1 MDHEN and CDR2 SYDVKM. Trimming removed 0 bases from V and 5 bases from J; junction bases left unmatched: 6. CDR3 nucleotide sequence: TGTGCCAGCAGTTTATGGACAGGGACGAGGACTGAAGCTTTCTTT. Residues: CASSLWTGTRTEAFF.

The chain joins TRBV29-1 to TRBJ2-5, with 7 bases aligning to TRBD1. The J segment lost 5 bases and the V segment lost 4 bases, leaving 4 bases of the junction unmatched. Germline V gene sequence: CDR1 SQVTM, CDR2 ANQGSEA. The CDR3 totals 12 residues. CDR3 in DNA: TGCAGCGTTGGGGGACAGTCGGAGACCCAGTACTTC. Encoded protein: CSVGGQSETQYF.

This chain links TRBV11-2 with TRBJ2-1; the match to TRBD2 covers 7 bases. This CDR3 is built from 13 residues. With 0 bases clipped from V and 8 bases from J, the junction kept 1 base outside the gene matches. Germline V CDR1 and CDR2: SGHAT, FQNNGV. CDR3 amino acids: CASSLEGRDEQFF. For the CDR3, the DNA is TGTGCCAGCAGCTTAGAGGGGAGGGATGAGCAGTTCTTC.

The V gene is TRBV12-5, the J gene TRBJ2-1, with a possible D match to TRBD2 (5 bases). In germline, CDR1 is LGHNT, CDR2 FRNRAP. CDR3 size: 14 residues. Trimming took off 6 bases at V and 4 bases at J, with 13 bases between the two ends. DNA of the CDR3: TGTGCTAGTGGATCTGACTACATTTACAATGAGCAGTTCTTC. Protein sequence: CASGSDYIYNEQFF.

This clone appeared a single time. The J gene is TRBJ2-1, the V gene TRBV5-1; 7 nucleotides align to TRBD1. The CDR3 runs 15 residues. Per germline, CDR1 SGHRS and CDR2 YFSETQ. With V trimmed by 5 bases and J by 0 bases, 5 bases remained unmatched. In nucleotides, the CDR3 is TGCGCCAGCAGGGGGACAGCGTACTCCTACAATGAGCAGTTCTTC. Translating gives CASRGTAYSYNEQFF.